One T cell receptor (beta chain) is described in this entry. CDR1 DFQATT and CDR2 SNEGSKA come from the germline V gene (reference sequence). The junction had 9 bases not matched to a gene; V was cut back by 3 bases and J by 8 bases. This CDR3 has 13 amino acids. This sample was taken from a study of blood T cell repertoires in COVID-19. In the authors' workflow: By means of reference gene primer amplification, nucleated cell counts were estimated. Assay used: immunoSEQ multiplex PCR; TCRdb lists only in-frame clones, some missing. V, J and clone size were drawn from that table, and D and trimming were deduced from the DNA. Of about 200,000 clones detected, 88% appear once; the ten largest clones hold approximately 4%.

J is TRBJ1-2 and V is TRBV20-1; 7 bases fit TRBD1. The sample was peripheral blood. The receptor was isolated from a human donor in a cohort sampled during active COVID-19. CDR3 protein: CSASLQGFRGYTF. The DNA for the CDR3 is TGCAGTGCTAGTCTACAGGGGTTTAGGGGCTACACCTTC.